A single sample gave rise to the 9 T cell receptor beta chains below, sequenced in a study of blood T cell repertoires in COVID-19. Produced via immunoSEQ multiplex PCR; TCRdb's table is partial and in-frame only. The table records some 170,000 clones, approximately 88% of them present only once. Sequenced input: peripheral blood. Receptors were obtained from a woman aged 50 to 60 with acute or convalescent COVID-19.

This chain uses TRBV5-5 with TRBJ2-1; 10 bases map to TRBD2. This CDR3 comprises 14 residues. The trim removed 1 base at V and 7 bases at J, leaving 2 bases unmatched. Germline V gene sequence: CDR1 SGHKS, CDR2 YYEKEE (reference sequence). In DNA form, the CDR3 reads TGTGCCAGCAGCTTGAGCGGGGGGGAGAATGAGCAGTTCTTC. Translating it yields CASSLSGGENEQFF. The entire variable domain, with the rest obtained from reference TRBV5-5 and TRBJ2-1, is as follows: DAGVTQSPTHLIKTRGQQVTLRCSPISGHKSVSWYQQVLGQGPQFIFQYYEKEERGRGNFPDRFSARQFPNYSSELNVNALLLGDSALYLCASSLSGGENEQFFGPGTRLTVL.

This rearrangement joins TRBV9 to TRBJ1-2; 10 bases line up with TRBD1. The V gene end was trimmed by 0 bases and the J gene end by 3 bases; junction bases not matched to a gene: 5. Germline CDR1 is SGDLS and CDR2 is YYNGEE. This CDR3 spans 16 amino acids. The CDR3 bases are TGTGCCAGCAGCGTAGATGACAGGGGGCCCCACTATGGCTACACCTTC. Its protein is CASSVDDRGPHYGYTF.

The V gene is TRBV4-3, the J gene TRBJ1-4, with TRBD1 matching 7 bases. The V segment lost 1 base and the J segment 5 bases; nucleotides outside the gene matches: 4. Germline V gene sequence: CDR1 LGHNA, CDR2 YSLEER. The CDR3 length is 15 residues. The CDR3: CASSQAAQGNEKLFF. As DNA, the CDR3 is TGCGCCAGCAGCCAAGCGGCACAGGGGAATGAAAAACTGTTTTTT.

This chain joins TRBV11-2 and TRBJ2-1; 10 nucleotides align to TRBD2. The CDR3 totals 18 residues. Unmatched junction bases numbered 13, after V lost 0 bases and J lost 8 bases. Germline V gives CDR1 SGHAT, CDR2 FQNNGV. CDR3 in DNA: TGTGCCAGCAGCTTAGAGGCCCAGGGCAGCGGGAGGGCGCATGAGCAGTTCTTC. Translating it yields CASSLEAQGSGRAHEQFF.

The chain has TRBV6-2 or TRBV6-3 and TRBJ1-5, with 7 bases fitting TRBD1. The length of the CDR3 is 14 residues. With 6 bases clipped from V and 6 bases from J, the junction kept 8 bases outside the gene matches. CDR1 MNHEY and CDR2 SVGEGT come from the germline V gene. The CDR3 spells CASSQQGSTQPQHF. The CDR3 DNA reads TGTGCCAGCAGCCAACAGGGGTCCACTCAGCCCCAGCATTTT.

The chain joins TRBV30 to TRBJ1-5; D possibly corresponds to TRBD1 (6 bases). The last part of the DNA fits TRBJ2-3 better; the J call may be wrong. Germline values: CDR1 GTSNPN, CDR2 SVGIG (reference sequence). This CDR3 has 13 amino acids. The CDR3 protein is CAWSGDMNQPQYF. The CDR3 DNA follows: TGTGCCTGGTCAGGGGATATGAATCAGCCCCAGTATTTT.

The chain employs TRBV3-1 (or the pseudogene TRBV3-2) and TRBJ2-7; D possibly corresponds to TRBD1 (5 bases). This CDR3 is 12 amino acids long. Trimming cost V 6 bases and J 3 bases, with 9 bases left between them. The germline V gene encodes CDR1 LGHDT and CDR2 YNNKEL (reference sequence). The CDR3 loop is CASRTGDYEQYF. The CDR3 region has the DNA TGTGCCAGCAGAACAGGAGACTACGAGCAGTACTTC.

This clone was counted a single time. The gene calls are TRBV19 and TRBJ2-3; 7 nucleotides line up with TRBD2. The ends lost 1 base at V and 10 bases at J; junction bases unmatched: 11. Germline V gene data show CDR1 as LNHDA and CDR2 as SQIVND (reference sequence). The CDR3 is 15 residues long. CDR3 in amino acids: CASSIAPQGGGAQYF. CDR3 bases: TGTGCCAGTAGTATAGCCCCCCAGGGTGGGGGGGCGCAGTATTTT.

The chain combines TRBV3-1 (or the pseudogene TRBV3-2) with TRBJ1-2; the match to TRBD1 covers 9 bases. Germline V gene data show CDR1 as LGHDT and CDR2 as YNNKEL (reference sequence). The J segment lost 1 base and the V segment lost 6 bases, leaving 6 bases of the junction unmatched. The CDR3 runs 15 residues. This CDR3 reads CASSHGTGINYGYTF. The CDR3 DNA is TGTGCCAGCAGTCACGGGACAGGGATTAACTATGGCTACACCTTC.